Below, 26 T cell receptor beta chains from the same sample are listed, as sequenced in a study of T cells in Graves' hyperthyroidism and ophthalmopathy. Amplification targeted TCR beta CDR3 regions from RNA transcripts. The study used the HTBI primer set for a first-round RT-PCR of the TCR CDR3. TCRdb redid the calling of the multiplex PCR reads with MiXCR, one entry per CDR3 protein. The sample holds 350,000 to 450,000 distinct CDR3 sequences, roughly a sixth seen once. Source material: blood. All receptors derive from a woman in her twenties or thirties with Graves' hyperthyroidism that later progressed to Graves' ophthalmopathy.

There are a few counts of this clonotype. A much larger clone sits a single nucleotide away, making a read error possible. This chain links TRBV28 with TRBJ2-7; possibly TRBD1 for D (5 bases). Germline V gene data show CDR1 as MDHEN and CDR2 as SYDVKM. The CDR3 covers 14 residues. CDR3 protein: CASSMQGNSYEQCF. CDR3 DNA sequence: TGTGCCAGCAGTATGCAGGGAAACTCCTACGAGCAGTGCTTC. The full variable domain, completed using reference TRBV28 and TRBJ2-7, is DVKVTQSSRYLVKRTGEKVFLECVQDMDHENMFWYRQDPGLGLRLIYFSYDVKMKEKGDIPEGYSVSREKKERFSLILESASTNQTSMYLCASSMQGNSYEQCFGPGTRLTVT.

This clonotype was observed many times. The chain has TRBV10-3 and TRBJ1-1; 9 nucleotides agree with TRBD1. Germline lookup yields CDR1 ENHRY and CDR2 SYGVKD. V gave up 3 bases and J gave up 4 bases; unmatched junction bases: 3. The CDR3 totals 14 residues. The CDR3 nucleotides read TGTGCCATCAGTGAAGACAGGGGGAGCACTGAAGCTTTCTTT. Its protein product is CAISEDRGSTEAFF.

This clonotype turned up a few times. The chain joins TRBV4-1 to TRBJ2-1; 8 bases map to TRBD2. The V gene's germline CDR1 is MGHRA and CDR2 YSYEKL. The CDR3 is 16 residues long. V trimming: 0 bases; J trimming: 3 bases; junction bases outside the gene matches: 4. In nucleotides, the CDR3 is TGCGCCAGCAGCCAAGAGCCTAGCGGGTACTACAATGAGCAGTTCTTC. This translates into CASSQEPSGYYNEQFF.

This clonotype was counted at least ten times. This chain connects TRBV12-3 or TRBV12-4 to TRBJ1-2; D remains unclear. Trimming stripped 2 bases from V and 1 base from J, with 17 bases between. The CDR3 loop spans 17 amino acids. The CDR3 DNA follows: TGTGCCAGCAGTTTAAACGGGAACGAACCCTTTAACTATGGCTACACCTTC. Its protein product is CASSLNGNEPFNYGYTF.

This clonotype occurred many times. The rearrangement links TRBV27 to TRBJ1-5; D gene unclear. Trimming took off 0 bases at V and 3 bases at J, with 6 bases between the two ends. CDR3 size: 14 residues. Germline assignment: CDR1 MNHEY and CDR2 SMNVEV (reference sequence). The CDR3 bases are TGTGCCAGCAGTTTATCGTCTAACAATCAGCCCCAGCATTTT. This encodes CASSLSSNNQPQHF.

Many counts were recorded for this clonotype. CDR3 sequence: CATSDQGNTEAFF. As DNA, the CDR3 is TGTGCCACCAGTGATCAAGGCAACACTGAAGCTTTCTTT. The rearrangement uses TRBV24-1 and TRBJ1-1; no reliable D call. The V gene's germline CDR1 is KGHDR and CDR2 SFDVKD. Deletions cut 3 bases from V and 2 bases from J, with 6 bases between. The CDR3 sequence is 13 residues long.

This clonotype was seen ten or more times. The chain recombines TRBV28 with TRBJ2-7; D is uncertain. Germline lookup yields CDR1 MDHEN and CDR2 SYDVKM. This CDR3 is built from 12 residues. V dropped 9 bases and J dropped 0 bases, with 9 bases sitting between them. In DNA, the CDR3 is TGTGCCAGTGCCGTCGGCTCCTACGAGCAGTACTTC. This codes for CASAVGSYEQYF.

In this sample, this clonotype turned up many times. J is TRBJ2-7 and V is TRBV18; 12 positions agree with TRBD1. The CDR3 sequence is 15 residues long. The V gene end was trimmed by 2 bases and the J gene end by 6 bases; junction bases not matched to a gene: 5. Germline V gives CDR1 KGHSH, CDR2 LQKENI. The CDR3 reads CASSPSGQGALEQYF. CDR3 bases: TGTGCCAGCTCACCATCGGGACAGGGGGCTCTCGAGCAGTACTTC.

The V gene is TRBV13, the J gene TRBJ1-5, with D unclear. The V end lost 4 bases, the J end lost 5 bases, and 9 bases lay between the germline ends. The CDR3 totals 13 residues. Germline V gene lookup returns CDR1 PRHDT and CDR2 FYEKMQ (reference sequence). For the CDR3, the DNA is TGTGCCAGCAGCTCCCGACCCGATCAGCCCCAGCATTTT. It codes for CASSSRPDQPQHF.

The chain couples TRBV2 to TRBJ2-6; weak D call: TRBD1 (5 bases). The CDR3 length is 15 residues. Trimming took off 5 bases at V and 0 bases at J, with 8 bases between the two ends. Germline CDR1 and CDR2: SNHLY and FYNNEI. DNA of the CDR3: TGTGCCAGCAGTCCGACAGACTCTGGGGCCAACGTCCTGACTTTC. Protein product: CASSPTDSGANVLTF.

This clonotype was seen at least ten times. The V and J genes are TRBV27 and TRBJ2-2; the match to TRBD1 covers 7 bases. Germline assignment: CDR1 MNHEY and CDR2 SMNVEV (reference sequence). The J segment lost 5 bases and the V segment lost 8 bases, leaving 8 bases of the junction unmatched. The CDR3 runs 14 residues. CDR3 amino acids: CASQKLDRTGELFF. The CDR3 DNA reads as TGTGCCAGCCAAAAGCTGGACAGGACCGGGGAGCTGTTTTTT.

The rearrangement uses TRBV12-3 or TRBV12-4 and TRBJ2-7, with 7 bases identical to TRBD2. Trimming at V came to 6 bases and at J to 1 base, leaving 12 bases not matched to a gene. CDR3 length equals 16 residues. The CDR3 loop is CASSPRTPAGSYEQYF. The CDR3 nucleotides read TGTGCCAGCAGCCCCCGGACGCCAGCGGGGTCCTACGAGCAGTACTTC.

This clonotype has more than one count but fewer than ten. The CDR3 region is CASSQSIEAAGANVLTF. The CDR3 coding sequence is TGTGCCAGCAGCCAATCGATTGAGGCAGCTGGGGCCAACGTCCTGACTTTC. V gene TRBV16 combines with J gene TRBJ2-6; unclear D gene. There are 17 residues in the CDR3. V was trimmed by 0 bases and J by 2 bases, leaving 11 bases between them. From germline, CDR1 is KGHSY and CDR2 FQNENV.

The chain joins TRBV11-3 to TRBJ1-2; 9 bases are shared with TRBD1. CDR1 and CDR2 from the germline V gene are SGHNT and YENEEA. V lost 7 bases to trimming and J lost 6 bases; unmatched junction nucleotides: 12. The CDR3 is 15 amino acids. Here the CDR3 DNA reads TGTGCCAGCATCGGTGAGGTACAGGGGGCTGATGGCTACACCTTC. Translation: CASIGEVQGADGYTF.

This clonotype was seen a few times. CDR3 protein: CATSATPALSFDTDTQYF. The CDR3 DNA sequence: TGTGCCACCAGTGCCACCCCAGCTCTTTCATTCGACACAGATACGCAGTATTTT. V gene TRBV24-1 combines with J gene TRBJ2-3; no definite D call. V gave up 5 bases and J gave up 2 bases, with 22 bases separating them. The CDR3 spans 18 residues. Germline assignment: CDR1 KGHDR and CDR2 SFDVKD.

This clonotype came up many times. This rearrangement joins TRBV12-3 or TRBV12-4 to TRBJ1-2; no clear D. The CDR3 totals 13 residues. V shed 6 bases and J shed 8 bases, with 16 bases lying between them. The CDR3 protein is CASSRGPIGGYTF. The CDR3 DNA is TGTGCCAGCAGCCGGGGTCCGATCGGAGGCTACACCTTC.

This rearrangement joins TRBV11-2 to TRBJ2-1; maybe TRBD1 (6 bases). CDR1 and CDR2 from the germline V gene are SGHAT and FQNNGV. The germline V and J ends were trimmed by 2 bases and 6 bases, with 11 bases remaining between them. The CDR3 spans 14 residues. The CDR3 reads CASSLPPGVNEQFF. The DNA for the CDR3 is TGTGCCAGCAGCTTACCCCCAGGGGTCAATGAGCAGTTCTTC.

V usage is TRBV9 and J usage is TRBJ1-6; D might be TRBD1 (5 bases). CDR3 size: 16 residues. Germline values: CDR1 SGDLS, CDR2 YYNGEE. V lost 3 bases and J 7 bases, leaving 17 bases between the germline ends. As DNA, the CDR3 is TGTGCCAGCAGCGGAAGAACAGGATCGAGCAATTCACCCCTCCACTTT. It translates to CASSGRTGSSNSPLHF.

This clonotype was detected many times. The CDR3, as DNA: TGCAGTGCTAGAGAAGGACTCCGTGAGCAGTTCTTC. This gives the protein CSAREGLREQFF. The gene calls are TRBV20-1 and TRBJ2-1; the D gene is possibly TRBD2 (5 bases). The germline gives CDR1 DFQATT, CDR2 SNEGSKA (reference sequence). The CDR3 is made up of 12 amino acids. Between the trimmed V and J ends, which lost 0 bases and 9 bases, there was a span of 9 bases.

In this sample, this clonotype turned up once. The CDR3 protein is CASSPHPEVRETQYF. The CDR3 nucleotides are TGCGCCAGCAGCCCCCACCCGGAGGTTAGAGAGACCCAGTACTTC. The rearrangement uses TRBV5-1 and TRBJ2-5, with D possibly matching TRBD2 (5 bases). Trimming left V 4 bases short and J 4 bases short, with 17 bases between. CDR3 length equals 15 residues. Germline V gene sequence: CDR1 SGHRS, CDR2 YFSETQ.

This clonotype was seen repeatedly, ten times or more. The chain uses TRBV6-5 and TRBJ2-7; 7 nucleotides agree with TRBD1. Germline loops: CDR1 MNHEY, CDR2 SVGAGI. This CDR3 has 15 residues. Trimming took 2 bases from V and 3 from J; bases not matched to a gene: 7. CDR3 loop: CASSYTTGQSYEQYF. In DNA, the CDR3 is TGTGCCAGCAGTTACACGACAGGGCAAAGCTACGAGCAGTACTTC.

The table lists this clonotype with a count of one. The junction departs from germline at one end; a sequencing error may be responsible. The V gene is TRBV6-9, the J gene TRBJ2-7, with D possibly TRBD2 on 6 matching bases. The germline CDR1 and CDR2 sequences are MNHGY and SVAAGI. The length of the CDR3 is 14 residues. In DNA form, the CDR3 reads TGTACCAGCAGCTTAGTCGGGAGCTCCTACGAGCAGTACTTC. Its protein product is CTSSLVGSSYEQYF.

V gene TRBV15 combines with J gene TRBJ1-5; D possibly corresponds to TRBD1 (6 bases). The CDR3 consists of 14 residues. Trimming took off 4 bases at V and 6 bases at J, with 13 bases between the two ends. Per the germline V gene, CDR1 is LNHNV and CDR2 is YYDKDF (reference sequence). This chain's CDR3 is CATSMDRAGQPQHF. The DNA of the CDR3 is TGTGCCACCAGCATGGACAGAGCCGGTCAGCCCCAGCATTTT.

This clonotype was counted ten times or more. The V and J genes are TRBV7-9 and TRBJ2-2; D gene uncertain. V lost 5 bases, J lost 2 bases, and 12 bases lay in between. The CDR3 sequence is 15 residues long. CDR1 is SEHNR, CDR2 FQNEAQ, per germline (reference sequence). The CDR3 sequence: CASSKETINTGELFF. The CDR3 nucleotides read TGTGCCAGCAGCAAAGAGACCATCAACACCGGGGAGCTGTTTTTT.

This clonotype was recorded at least ten times. The chain is built from TRBV29-1 and TRBJ2-6, with a tentative D call TRBD2 (5 bases). The V and J ends lost 6 bases and 1 base respectively, with 16 bases between them. Per the germline V gene, CDR1 is SQVTM and CDR2 is ANQGSEA. The CDR3 is made up of 16 amino acids. In DNA, the CDR3 is TGCAGCGTACCCGGGAATGAGATTTCTGGGGCCAACGTCCTGACTTTC. Translating gives CSVPGNEISGANVLTF.

Remarks on this clonotype: This sequence may be a read error, since a much larger clone differs from it by one base. Because the CDR3 is missing its conserved closing phenylalanine or tryptophan, this is likely a read error. This sequence joins TRBV12-3 or TRBV12-4 and TRBJ1-2; D not resolved. V was trimmed by 6 bases and J by 3 bases, leaving 20 bases between them. The CDR3 covers 16 residues. The CDR3 region is CASSHSMYQDDYGYTS. The CDR3 DNA reads TGTGCCAGCAGCCATTCAATGTATCAGGACGACTATGGCTACACCTCC.